This T cell receptor (beta chain) was obtained from a study of blood T cell repertoires in COVID-19. In the study overall: From the United States, Italy and Spain came samples of acute and convalescent COVID-19. Nucleic acid was either cDNA or gDNA, and it came from T cells, B-cell-depleted T cells, or PBMCs.

Trimming took off 5 bases at V and 4 bases at J, with 12 bases between the two ends. CDR1 is SGHTA, CDR2 FQGNSA, per germline. CDR3 length equals 14 residues. As processed by the authors: Amplification from reference gene primers served as the basis for estimated nucleated cell counts. Profiling relied on immunoSEQ multiplex PCR, and the TCRdb table lists in-frame clones only, not all of them. V, J and clone size are taken as reported in that table, and D and trimming were inferred from the DNA itself. The top ten clones hold 5% of a sample with under 150,000 clones, 75% to 85% of them seen once. The receptor was isolated from a woman between 45 and 65 years old with acute or convalescent COVID-19. Input material: peripheral blood. The chain combines TRBV7-2 with TRBJ1-3; D not resolved. The CDR3 loop is CASSPMFGGNTIYF. The CDR3 DNA is TGTGCCAGCAGCCCGATGTTCGGGGGAAACACCATATATTTT.